One and the same sample provided the 13 T cell receptor beta chains below, sequenced in a study of CD8 T cells in ankylosing spondylitis. From the 5' RACE reads, TCRdb called clonotypes with MiXCR, one entry per CDR3 protein. The repertoire holds roughly 97,000 distinct CDR3 sequences, with about 8.6% as singletons. Sequenced input: blood, either unsorted or a sorted T cell fraction (not recorded which). Receptors were obtained from a male donor with ankylosing spondylitis or in good health (not recorded which).

Ten or more counts support this clonotype. The chain couples TRBV20-1 to TRBJ2-7; 8 nucleotides line up with TRBD1. The V and J ends lost 2 bases and 5 bases, in that order; junction bases with no gene match: 11. In germline, CDR1 is DFQATT, CDR2 SNEGSKA (reference sequence). The CDR3 is made up of 15 amino acids. This CDR3 reads CSARSVWTGKDEQYF. The CDR3 nucleotides are TGCAGTGCTAGAAGTGTCTGGACAGGGAAAGACGAGCAGTACTTC.

The CDR3 protein is CASSSGYNEQFF. CDR3 coding DNA: TGTGCCAGTAGTAGTGGCTACAATGAGCAGTTCTTC. The rearrangement links TRBV19 to TRBJ2-1; D not certain. Germline loops: CDR1 LNHDA, CDR2 SQIVND (reference sequence). The CDR3 consists of 12 residues. V was clipped by 4 bases and J by 3 bases, with 4 bases between them.

This clonotype was seen ten or more times. The J gene is TRBJ1-2, the V gene TRBV12-3 or TRBV12-4; D perhaps matches TRBD1 (6 bases). Trimming pared 1 base from V and 0 bases from J, leaving 15 bases between. The CDR3 is 17 residues long. The CDR3 loop reads CASSLVGRGLTNYGYTF. DNA of the CDR3: TGTGCCAGCAGTTTAGTGGGCAGGGGATTAACTAACTATGGCTACACCTTC.

This chain joins TRBV7-2 and TRBJ2-5; D may match TRBD1 or TRBD2 (5 bases each). Between the trimmed V and J ends, which lost 4 bases and 2 bases, there was a span of 20 bases. The germline V gene encodes CDR1 SGHTA and CDR2 FQGNSA. The CDR3 spans 17 residues. CDR3 in amino acids: CASSYVLRDAFQETQYF. Here the CDR3 DNA reads TGTGCCAGCAGCTACGTGCTTAGGGACGCCTTTCAAGAGACCCAGTACTTC.

This clonotype appeared many times. CDR3: CASSPGLAGGGTQYF. The DNA of the CDR3 is TGTGCCAGCAGCCCGGGACTAGCGGGAGGGGGTACGCAGTATTTT. The rearrangement links TRBV3-1 to TRBJ2-3; 16 bases are shared with TRBD2. The CDR3 runs 15 residues. CDR1 is LGHDT, CDR2 YNNKEL, per germline (reference sequence). Unmatched junction bases numbered 3, after V lost 4 bases and J lost 8 bases.

This clonotype appeared many times. The V gene is TRBV5-1, the J gene TRBJ2-3; 7 positions match TRBD1. Germline lookup yields CDR1 SGHRS and CDR2 YFSETQ. Unmatched junction bases numbered 11, after V lost 3 bases and J lost 4 bases. This CDR3 has 16 amino acids. Written as DNA, the CDR3 is TGCGCCAGCAGCTCCATCGGGACAGATGGCGCAGATACGCAGTATTTT. Translation gives CASSSIGTDGADTQYF.

This clonotype has a count of ten or more. As DNA, the CDR3 is TGTGCCAGCAGTAAGACAGGGTATAATGAAAAACTGTTTTTT. Amino acid sequence: CASSKTGYNEKLFF. The chain carries TRBV7-8 and TRBJ1-4; 7 nucleotides line up with TRBD1. Germline loops: CDR1 SGHVS, CDR2 FQNEAQ. V trimming: 6 bases; J trimming: 4 bases; junction bases outside the gene matches: 5. This CDR3 is 14 amino acids long.

This clonotype was counted at least ten times. The chain carries TRBV28 and TRBJ1-1; D perhaps matches TRBD1 (6 bases). Germline V lookup: CDR1 MDHEN, CDR2 SYDVKM. CDR3 length: 15 amino acids. V lost 5 bases to trimming and J lost 1 base, with 14 bases between them. The CDR3 DNA follows: TGTGCCAGCAGTACACCCAGGGGCGGGAACACTGAAGCTTTCTTT. Amino acid sequence: CASSTPRGGNTEAFF.

This clonotype was seen repeatedly, ten times or more. V gene TRBV5-1 combines with J gene TRBJ2-1; TRBD2 matches 10 bases. In germline, CDR1 is SGHRS, CDR2 YFSETQ. The V gene end was trimmed by 4 bases and the J gene end by 6 bases; junction bases not matched to a gene: 4. CDR3 length equals 14 residues. CDR3 sequence (DNA): TGCGCCAGCAGCGGCGGACTAGCGGCCAATGAGCAGTTCTTC. It translates to CASSGGLAANEQFF.

In its sample, this clonotype was seen many times. The V gene is TRBV19, the J gene TRBJ1-1; 7 bases map to TRBD1. CDR1 and CDR2 from the germline V gene are LNHDA and SQIVND (reference sequence). This CDR3 contains 15 residues. Trimming removed 1 base from V and 6 bases from J; junction bases left unmatched: 8. The CDR3: CASSIAFQGGAEAFF. CDR3 nucleotide sequence: TGTGCCAGTAGTATAGCCTTTCAGGGGGGAGCTGAAGCTTTCTTT.

In this sample, this clonotype turned up a few times. This sequence joins TRBV7-3 and TRBJ1-1; no definite D call. V shed 0 bases and J shed 1 base, with 9 bases lying between them. The V gene's germline CDR1 is SGHTA and CDR2 FQGTGA. The CDR3 extends over 15 amino acids. CDR3 bases: TGTGCCAGCAGCTTAACGATTATAGGGAACACTGAAGCTTTCTTT. It is translated as CASSLTIIGNTEAFF. The whole variable domain, remainder taken from reference TRBV7-3 and TRBJ1-1, is GAGVSQTPSNKVTEKGKYVELRCDPISGHTALYWYRQSLGQGPEFLIYFQGTGAADDSGLPNDRFFAVRPEGSVSTLKIQRTERGDSAVYLCASSLTIIGNTEAFFGQGTRLTVV.

The sample holds a few counts of this clonotype. CDR3 region: CASRTGGQGQEQYF. CDR3 sequence (DNA): TGTGCCAGCAGAACCGGGGGACAGGGGCAAGAGCAGTACTTC. The J gene is TRBJ2-7, the V gene TRBV6-2 or TRBV6-3, with TRBD1 identical over 10 bases. Germline loops: CDR1 MNHEY, CDR2 SVGEGT. The V gene end was trimmed by 6 bases and the J gene end by 7 bases; junction bases not matched to a gene: 9. The length of the CDR3 is 14 residues.

This clonotype showed up many times. The CDR3 is CASSLAGQRTYF. CDR3 coding DNA: TGTGCCAGCAGCTTGGCGGGACAGAGAACGTACTTC. This chain uses TRBV7-2 with TRBJ2-7, with D possibly being TRBD1 (7 bases). This CDR3 contains 12 residues. Germline CDR1 and CDR2: SGHTA and FQGNSA. The V end was cut by 3 bases, the J end by 12 bases, with 15 bases between.